The rows below give T cell receptor beta chains drawn from one sample of a study of OX40 agonist ivuxolimab in advanced cancers. Only in-frame clones appear in the TCRdb table, and some are missing; sequencing was by immunoSEQ multiplex PCR. The data contain tens of thousands of clones, around 80% of them seen just once; the ten biggest clones take up about 5.5%. The specimen comprised CD4+ or CD8+ T cells sorted from blood, sampled in a trial of the OX40 agonist ivuxolimab. These receptors were taken from an adult with an advanced solid tumor such as melanoma, head and neck, liver or kidney cancer. Both conserved end residues are part of each CDR3. Each record gives: V gene, clone size, J gene, D gene, CDR3 DNA, CDR3 protein. D genes are given only for firm matches. Where a row states a size, it is once, few, many or the class of an expanded clone; other rows omit it.

V: TRBV2
size: few
J: TRBJ2-7
D: -
DNA: TGTGCCAGCAGTTACTCCTACGAGCAGTACTTC
CDR3: CASSYSYEQYF

V: TRBV6-5
size: -
J: TRBJ2-1
D: -
DNA: TGTGCCAGCGGTAAGGGGTCGATTCATGAGCAGTTCTTC
CDR3: CASGKGSIHEQFF

V: TRBV4-3
size: -
J: TRBJ1-2
D: -
DNA: TGCGCCAGCAGCCAAGATATCCTAAACTCCGGATCCTATGGCTACACCTTC
CDR3: CASSQDILNSGSYGYTF

V: TRBV5-4
size: -
J: TRBJ1-1
D: -
DNA: TGTGCCAGCAGCCTGGGGTCTGAAGCTTTCTTT
CDR3: CASSLGSEAFF

V: TRBV7-8
size: few
J: TRBJ1-2
D: -
DNA: TGTGCCAGCAGCTTGACGGGGGCGCAAGGAGTTGGCTACACCTTC
CDR3: CASSLTGAQGVGYTF

V: TRBV28
size: -
J: TRBJ1-2
D: TRBD1
DNA: TGTGCCAGCAGTCCCAGCTATGGACAGGTGTATGGCTACACCTTC
CDR3: CASSPSYGQVYGYTF

V: TRBV28
size: -
J: TRBJ1-5
D: -
DNA: TGTGCCAGCAGTTTATATGGGGGAAGGGCTAAAGGCCAGCCCCAGCATTTT
CDR3: CASSLYGGRAKGQPQHF

V: TRBV11-3
size: -
J: TRBJ1-1
D: -
DNA: TGTGCCAGCAGCTTAGAAGGAGGGACTGAAGCTTTCTTT
CDR3: CASSLEGGTEAFF

V: TRBV7-9
size: -
J: TRBJ1-2
D: -
DNA: TGTGCCAGCAGCTTAGGGGGTACGAGCGGGAAAGGCTACACCTTC
CDR3: CASSLGGTSGKGYTF

V: TRBV11-2
size: once
J: TRBJ1-4
D: -
DNA: TGTGCCAGTAGTGGGGGTCTCGGACTGTTTTTT
CDR3: CASSGGLGLFF

V: TRBV4-2
size: -
J: TRBJ2-3
D: TRBD2
DNA: TGTGCCAGCAGCCACACTAGCGGGGGTGCAGATACGCAGTATTTT
CDR3: CASSHTSGGADTQYF

V: TRBV18
size: -
J: TRBJ1-1
D: -
DNA: TGTGCCAGCTCACCAGACAGTTTGAACACTGAAGCTTTCTTT
CDR3: CASSPDSLNTEAFF

V: TRBV19
size: -
J: TRBJ1-2
D: -
DNA: TGTGCCAGTGGAAGACAGCGGGGCGACTATGGCTACACCTTC
CDR3: CASGRQRGDYGYTF

V: TRBV7-7
size: -
J: TRBJ1-1
D: -
DNA: TGTGCTAGCAGCCCCTTCCGATCGTCTGAAGCTTTCTTT
CDR3: CASSPFRSSEAFF

V: TRBV4-3
size: once
J: TRBJ1-6
D: -
DNA: TGCGCCAGCAGTCGGGGGCTCGATAATTCACCCCTCCACTTT
CDR3: CASSRGLDNSPLHF

V: TRBV5-1
size: -
J: TRBJ2-7
D: TRBD2
DNA: TGCGCCAGCAGCTTGGGGGCGGGAGCCACGACCTACGAGCAGTACTTC
CDR3: CASSLGAGATTYEQYF

V: TRBV4-3
size: -
J: TRBJ2-1
D: TRBD1
DNA: TGCGCCAGCAGCCAAGATTTTTGGACAGGGGAGTTCTTC
CDR3: CASSQDFWTGEFF

V: TRBV9
size: few
J: TRBJ1-1
D: -
DNA: TGTGCCAGCAGCGTAGCAGCCGGGATTGACACTGAAGCTTTCTTT
CDR3: CASSVAAGIDTEAFF

V: TRBV10-3
size: -
J: TRBJ1-3
D: -
DNA: TGTGCCATCAGTGAGTCTTACACCATATATTTT
CDR3: CAISESYTIYF

V: TRBV2
size: once
J: TRBJ2-5
D: TRBD1
DNA: TGTGCCAGCAGTACCAGTGGACAGGTCGAAAACTTC
CDR3: CASSTSGQVENF

V: TRBV29-1
size: -
J: TRBJ2-7
D: -
DNA: TGCAGCGCCGTCCGGGAAGATTCCTACGAGCAGTACTTC
CDR3: CSAVREDSYEQYF

V: TRBV27
size: once
J: TRBJ1-5
D: -
DNA: TGTGCCAGCACCCCCCGGGGCGGTTACAATCAGCCCCAGCATTTT
CDR3: CASTPRGGYNQPQHF

V: TRBV13
size: -
J: TRBJ2-7
D: TRBD2
DNA: TGTGCCAGCAGCTTATACGCTAGCGGGTACGAGCAGTACTTC
CDR3: CASSLYASGYEQYF

V: TRBV7-2
size: -
J: TRBJ2-4
D: TRBD1
DNA: TGTGCCAGCAGCTTACAGGGGGTCGGCAAAAACATTCAGTACTTC
CDR3: CASSLQGVGKNIQYF

V: TRBV7-6
size: -
J: TRBJ2-7
D: -
DNA: TGTGCCAGCAGCCGACAGCCCAACGGGGTTGGGTACTTC
CDR3: CASSRQPNGVGYF

V: TRBV10-2
size: -
J: TRBJ2-5
D: -
DNA: TGCGCCAGCAGTGGGACGGCCAAAGAGACCCAGTACTTC
CDR3: CASSGTAKETQYF

V: TRBV7-6
size: -
J: TRBJ2-3
D: -
DNA: TGTGCCAGCAGCAGTTCAGGGTGGGGCGGCACAGATACGCAGTATTTT
CDR3: CASSSSGWGGTDTQYF

V: TRBV7-8
size: -
J: TRBJ2-3
D: TRBD2
DNA: TGTGCCAGCAGCGGGATCGGACTAGCGGCAGATACGCAGTATTTT
CDR3: CASSGIGLAADTQYF

V: TRBV27
size: -
J: TRBJ1-6
D: -
DNA: TGTGCCAGCAAGTCCGGGACGGCCGTTCGTTCACCCCTCCACTTT
CDR3: CASKSGTAVRSPLHF

V: TRBV14
size: -
J: TRBJ1-3
D: -
DNA: TGTGCCAGCAGCCAACCGGGTGAGGGAAACACCATATATTTT
CDR3: CASSQPGEGNTIYF

V: TRBV30
size: -
J: TRBJ2-1
D: -
DNA: TGTGCCCGGTTAGGGGACGGGTGGTTCTTC
CDR3: CARLGDGWFF

V: TRBV7-9
size: -
J: TRBJ2-7
D: -
DNA: TGTGCCAGCAGCACAATCCGGGACTCCTCCTACGAGCAGTACTTC
CDR3: CASSTIRDSSYEQYF

V: TRBV5-4
size: -
J: TRBJ1-1
D: -
DNA: TGTGCCAGCAGCTTGTGGGGGGAGGGCACTGAAGCTTTCTTT
CDR3: CASSLWGEGTEAFF

V: TRBV18
size: -
J: TRBJ2-1
D: TRBD2
DNA: TGTGCCAGCTCACCGCGGTTCAGCGGGGGATACAATGAGCAGTTCTTC
CDR3: CASSPRFSGGYNEQFF

V: TRBV19
size: -
J: TRBJ2-1
D: -
DNA: TGTGCCAGTAGCAGGGGTTACGAGCAGTTCTTC
CDR3: CASSRGYEQFF

V: TRBV18
size: -
J: TRBJ1-5
D: -
DNA: TGTGCCAGCTCGCCCGAACACACAAACAATCAGCCCCAGCATTTT
CDR3: CASSPEHTNNQPQHF

V: TRBV19
size: -
J: TRBJ2-3
D: TRBD1
DNA: TGTGCCAGTAGTGACCGGGACAGGGTAGCAGATACGCAGTATTTT
CDR3: CASSDRDRVADTQYF

V: TRBV6-5
size: -
J: TRBJ2-7
D: -
DNA: TGTGCCAGCAGTTACATGACAGCCTACGAGCAGTACTTC
CDR3: CASSYMTAYEQYF

V: TRBV18
size: -
J: TRBJ2-1
D: -
DNA: TGTGCCAGCTCACCATCCCACTTAGGGGGAGGGAGCTCCTACAATGAGCAGTTCTTC
CDR3: CASSPSHLGGGSSYNEQFF

V: TRBV6-5
size: -
J: TRBJ2-3
D: -
DNA: TGTGCCAGCAGTTACTGGGCGGAAGGCACAGATACGCAGTATTTT
CDR3: CASSYWAEGTDTQYF

V: TRBV28
size: -
J: TRBJ1-1
D: -
DNA: TGTGCCAGCAGTCCAGGCGGCAGCTCCAACACTGAAGCTTTCTTT
CDR3: CASSPGGSSNTEAFF

V: TRBV7-8
size: few
J: TRBJ1-2
D: -
DNA: TGTGCCAGCAGCACTCGACCGAATTTTAACTATGGCTACACCTTC
CDR3: CASSTRPNFNYGYTF

V: TRBV2
size: -
J: TRBJ1-2
D: -
DNA: TGTGCCAGCAGTGGGGACGGGTTCTATGGCTACACCTTC
CDR3: CASSGDGFYGYTF

V: TRBV7-8
size: -
J: TRBJ1-2
D: TRBD1
DNA: TGTGCCAGCAGCACGAGAGGACAGGGCTATGGCTACACCTTC
CDR3: CASSTRGQGYGYTF

V: TRBV28
size: -
J: TRBJ1-1
D: TRBD1
DNA: TGTGCCAGCAGAGCGGGACAGGGCTTTGAAGCTTTCTTT
CDR3: CASRAGQGFEAFF

V: TRBV28
size: -
J: TRBJ2-7
D: -
DNA: TGTGCCTCTTGGGGCTACGAGCAGTACTTC
CDR3: CASWGYEQYF

V: TRBV25-1
size: few
J: TRBJ2-2
D: TRBD2
DNA: TGTGCCAGCAGTGAAACTAGCGGGGCCACCGGGGAGCTGTTTTTT
CDR3: CASSETSGATGELFF

V: TRBV29-1
size: once
J: TRBJ1-2
D: TRBD1
DNA: TGCAGCGTTCACAGGGGTTACGGCTACACCTTC
CDR3: CSVHRGYGYTF